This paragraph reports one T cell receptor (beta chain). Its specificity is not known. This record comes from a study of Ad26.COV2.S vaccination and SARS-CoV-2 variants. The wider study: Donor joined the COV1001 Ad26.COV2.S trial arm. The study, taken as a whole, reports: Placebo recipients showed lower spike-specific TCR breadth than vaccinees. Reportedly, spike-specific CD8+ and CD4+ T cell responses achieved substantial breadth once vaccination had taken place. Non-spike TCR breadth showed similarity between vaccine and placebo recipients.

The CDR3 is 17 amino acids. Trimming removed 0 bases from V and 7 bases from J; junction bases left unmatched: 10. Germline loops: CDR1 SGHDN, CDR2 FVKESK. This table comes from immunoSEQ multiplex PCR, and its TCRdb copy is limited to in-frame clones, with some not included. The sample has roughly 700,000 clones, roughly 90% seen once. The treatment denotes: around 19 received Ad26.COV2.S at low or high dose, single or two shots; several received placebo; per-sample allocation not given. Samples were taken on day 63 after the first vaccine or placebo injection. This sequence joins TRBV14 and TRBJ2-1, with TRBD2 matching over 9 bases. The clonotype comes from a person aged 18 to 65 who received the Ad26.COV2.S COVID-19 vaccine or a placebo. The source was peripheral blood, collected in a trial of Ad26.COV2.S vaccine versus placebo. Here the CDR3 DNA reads TGTGCCAGCAGCCAAGAGATCGGTCTAGCGGGACGAAATGAGCAGTTCTTC. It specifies CASSQEIGLAGRNEQFF.